This TCR beta chain was found in a study of blood T cell repertoires in COVID-19. This clone was detected only once. In the study's own analysis: Amplification with reference gene primers provided the estimates of nucleated cell counts. This table comes from immunoSEQ multiplex PCR, and its TCRdb copy is limited to in-frame clones, with some not included. The V and J calls and clone size come from that table; D and trimming were worked out from the DNA. The table lists a few hundred thousand clones, approximately 89% of them singletons. The CDR3 runs 16 residues. Per the germline V gene, CDR1 is ENHRY and CDR2 is SYGVKD. The V gene end was trimmed by 6 bases and the J gene end by 9 bases; junction bases not matched to a gene: 14.

Sequenced sample: PBMCs or T cells enriched from blood (not recorded which). The chain recombines TRBV10-3 with TRBJ1-6; 7 bases agree with TRBD1. The clonotype originates from a woman aged 45 to 65 who had been exposed to COVID-19. Here the CDR3 reads CAIRTGSLLDVSPLHF. As DNA, the CDR3 is TGTGCCATCAGGACAGGGAGTTTACTGGATGTTTCACCCCTCCACTTT.